This T cell receptor beta chain was identified in a study of blood T cells in healthy people across ages. A second roughly 7 to 11 cycle PCR used barcoded and J-beta primers. TCRdb re-called the 5' RACE reads through MiXCR, storing one row per CDR3 protein. The sample holds 650,000 to 900,000 distinct CDR3 sequences, 55% to 65% seen once. CDR1 is DFQATT and CDR2 is SNEGSKA in the germline V gene (reference sequence). The length of the CDR3 is 14 residues. J lost 6 bases, V lost 3 bases, and 6 bases had no gene match. The sequence came from a young man in good health. This sequence joins TRBV20-1 and TRBJ1-2; TRBD1 matches 11 bases. The sample comprised blood. DNA for the CDR3: TGCAGTGCTAGGGACAGGGGGCCGGGGGATGGCTACACCTTC. This encodes CSARDRGPGDGYTF.